Following are 27 T cell receptor beta chains from one sample sequenced in a study of blood T cell repertoires in COVID-19 (dated by TCRdb to 2018 to 2020). Receptors were amplified or captured by the immunoSEQ multiplex PCR assay. Imported from immuneACCESS, the table was reduced by TCRdb to in-frame sequences with V and J called. These copies leave out some clones; in studies compared against another copy, an unresolved V gene accounts for under half, and the cause of the remainder is not known. For this sample the table gives about 210,000 clones, of which 75% to 90% were detected only once. Clones ranked in the top ten supply 4% to 5.5% of the sample. Input material: peripheral blood. All receptors derive from a woman aged 40 to 55 with acute or convalescent COVID-19.

With respect to this clone: Other DNA sequences in the sample encode the same CDR3. The chain joins TRBV20-1 to TRBJ1-2; 7 nucleotides align to TRBD1. CDR1 DFQATT and CDR2 SNEGSKA come from the germline V gene (reference sequence). The length of the CDR3 is 11 residues. Germline trimming cut 6 bases from V and 4 bases from J; bases unmatched to any gene: 2. The CDR3 nucleotides read TGCAGTGCCCGGGACAGCTATGGCTACACCTTC. Its translation: CSARDSYGYTF.

The rearrangement uses TRBV5-1 and TRBJ2-3; D gene ambiguous. Trimming cost V 1 base and J 5 bases, with 11 bases left between them. The CDR3 runs to 14 residues. Germline lookup yields CDR1 SGHRS and CDR2 YFSETQ. CDR3 coding DNA: TGCGCCAGCAGCTTGTCGCTAGTAGGAGATACGCAGTATTTT. Translation gives CASSLSLVGDTQYF.

This chain uses TRBV9 with TRBJ1-2; D ambiguous. This CDR3 is built from 15 residues. CDR1 is SGDLS, CDR2 YYNGEE, per germline. Trimming left V 0 bases short and J 8 bases short, with 17 bases between. The CDR3 region is CASSVGASPGSGYTF. The CDR3 bases are TGTGCCAGCAGCGTAGGAGCGAGTCCGGGTAGCGGCTACACCTTC.

The chain has TRBV30 and TRBJ1-2; 10 nucleotides line up with TRBD1. Germline V lookup: CDR1 GTSNPN, CDR2 SVGIG (reference sequence). This CDR3 is built from 18 residues. Trimming cost V 0 bases and J 6 bases; bases outside gene matches: 16. The CDR3 nucleotides read TGTGCCTGGAGTGTTTTGGGACAGGGGCAGGGTTGGAAAGATGGCTACACCTTC. It specifies CAWSVLGQGQGWKDGYTF.

The V gene is TRBV11-2, the J gene TRBJ2-2, with a possible D match to TRBD1 (6 bases). This CDR3 spans 15 amino acids. The V end was cut by 5 bases, the J end by 4 bases, with 14 bases between. Germline V lookup: CDR1 SGHAT, CDR2 FQNNGV. CDR3 bases: TGTGCCAGCAGCATCCCTACAGGGACCACCGGGGAGCTGTTTTTT. This translates into CASSIPTGTTGELFF.

This clone was seen once. V and J are TRBV5-1 and TRBJ2-3; 10 bases are a match to TRBD2. The CDR3 runs to 15 residues. V dropped 0 bases and J dropped 4; count of bases not matched to a gene: 2. The germline V gene encodes CDR1 SGHRS and CDR2 YFSETQ. CDR3 coding DNA: TGCGCCAGCAGCTTGGAGCGGGGGGGCGCAGATACGCAGTATTTT. Translation gives CASSLERGGADTQYF.

The gene calls are TRBV27 and TRBJ2-1; possible D gene TRBD2, 5 bases. This CDR3 spans 16 amino acids. Between the trimmed V and J ends, which lost 1 base and 9 bases, there was a span of 19 bases. Looked up from germline, CDR1 is MNHEY and CDR2 is SMNVEV (reference sequence). The chain's CDR3 is CASSLYGLHRIGEQFF. For the CDR3, the DNA is TGTGCCAGCAGTTTATACGGACTTCATAGGATAGGTGAGCAGTTCTTC.

The chain is built from TRBV10-3 and TRBJ2-1; 7 bases align to TRBD2. This CDR3 has 13 amino acids. After removal of 6 bases from V and 5 bases from J, the junction contained 4 bases not matched to a gene. Germline values: CDR1 ENHRY, CDR2 SYGVKD. The CDR3 DNA reads as TGTGCCATCAGGACGGGGGGTCACAATGAGCAGTTCTTC. It codes for CAIRTGGHNEQFF.

The rearrangement joins TRBV29-1 to TRBJ1-2, with D perhaps matching TRBD1 (6 bases). Looked up from germline, CDR1 is SQVTM and CDR2 is ANQGSEA. The CDR3 covers 11 residues. V dropped 6 bases and J dropped 6 bases, with 11 bases sitting between them. CDR3 DNA sequence: TGCAGCGTCGAGGGGGTAAATGGCTACACCTTC. Its protein is CSVEGVNGYTF.

This clone has only one observation. The rearrangement uses TRBV20-1 and TRBJ2-4; TRBD1 aligns across 8 bases. Germline CDR1 reads DFQATT; CDR2 reads SNEGSKA (reference sequence). The CDR3 has 16 residues. J was trimmed by 1 base and V by 3 bases; bases with no gene match: 8. The CDR3 DNA follows: TGCAGTGCTAGTCAGGGGGCCGGGTTGGCCAAAAACATTCAGTACTTC. Its protein is CSASQGAGLAKNIQYF.

The V gene is TRBV5-1, the J gene TRBJ2-5, with TRBD1 identical over 8 bases. This CDR3 comprises 16 residues. Germline V gene lookup returns CDR1 SGHRS and CDR2 YFSETQ. V lost 2 bases to trimming and J lost 2 bases; unmatched junction nucleotides: 8. The CDR3 loop is CASSFQPWTGQETQYF. The CDR3 DNA is TGCGCCAGCAGCTTCCAACCTTGGACAGGGCAAGAGACCCAGTACTTC.

The chain is built from TRBV11-2 and TRBJ2-3, with 9 bases matching TRBD2. Germline V CDR1 and CDR2: SGHAT, FQNNGV. The CDR3 is 16 amino acids. The trim removed 1 base at V and 3 bases at J, leaving 5 bases unmatched. Here the CDR3 DNA reads TGTGCCAGCAGCTTAGCCGGTAGCGGGGGAACAGATACGCAGTATTTT. Its protein product is CASSLAGSGGTDTQYF.

This rearrangement joins TRBV18 to TRBJ1-3, with 7 bases fitting TRBD1. The junction had 5 bases not matched to a gene; V was cut back by 6 bases and J by 3 bases. Germline CDR1 is KGHSH and CDR2 is LQKENI. This CDR3 has 14 residues. The CDR3 coding sequence is TGTGCCAGCTCCTCCGACAGGGATGGAAACACCATATATTTT. Protein sequence: CASSSDRDGNTIYF.

The chain couples TRBV5-1 to TRBJ1-1; possibly TRBD1 for D (6 bases). The CDR3 loop spans 15 amino acids. Trimming took off 2 bases at V and 1 base at J, with 12 bases between the two ends. The germline gives CDR1 SGHRS, CDR2 YFSETQ. In DNA form, the CDR3 reads TGCGCCAGCAGCTTAACAGGGAGACAGAACACTGAAGCTTTCTTT. This gives the protein CASSLTGRQNTEAFF.

The chain uses TRBV4-1 and TRBJ2-5; D remains ambiguous. The CDR3 loop spans 15 amino acids. Germline V lookup: CDR1 MGHRA, CDR2 YSYEKL. Trimming took off 4 bases at V and 4 bases at J, with 16 bases between the two ends. The CDR3 bases are TGCGCCAGCAGCCCCACGGGTCTGGTGCGAGAGACCCAGTACTTC. This encodes CASSPTGLVRETQYF.

The chain has TRBV19 and TRBJ1-1, with D perhaps matching TRBD1 (6 bases). Between the trimmed V and J ends, which lost 6 bases and 0 bases, there was a span of 11 bases. The germline V gene has CDR1 LNHDA and CDR2 SQIVND (reference sequence). CDR3 length equals 14 residues. DNA of the CDR3: TGTGCCAGTAGACACAGGGAACTGAACACTGAAGCTTTCTTT. Translation: CASRHRELNTEAFF. Full variable domain (outside the CDR3, taken from reference TRBV19 and TRBJ1-1): DGGITQSPKYLFRKEGQNVTLSCEQNLNHDAMYWYRQDPGQGLRLIYYSQIVNDFQKGDIAEGYSVSREKKESFPLTVTSAQKNPTAFYLCASRHRELNTEAFFGQGTRLTVV.

The genes are TRBV10-3 and TRBJ1-6, with a tentative D call TRBD1 (6 bases). The CDR3 is made up of 17 amino acids. Between the trimmed V and J ends, which lost 1 base and 9 bases, there was a span of 19 bases. Germline V gives CDR1 ENHRY, CDR2 SYGVKD. Written as DNA, the CDR3 is TGTGCCATCAGTGAGTATCAGGGGCCGAGCTCTGGTTCACCCCTCCACTTT. Translation: CAISEYQGPSSGSPLHF.

Here the CDR3 reads CASSRTGQGGTEAFF. CDR3 bases: TGTGCCAGCAGCCGTACGGGACAGGGGGGGACTGAAGCTTTCTTT. This chain uses TRBV3-1 (or the pseudogene TRBV3-2) with TRBJ1-1; 11 nucleotides agree with TRBD1. J lost 5 bases, V lost 4 bases, and 6 bases had no gene match. This CDR3 is built from 15 residues. The V gene's germline CDR1 is LGHDT and CDR2 YNNKEL (reference sequence).

V and J are TRBV6-6 and TRBJ1-1; D not certain. Trimming stripped 7 bases from V and 3 bases from J, with 6 bases between. CDR3 length: 11 residues. From germline, CDR1 is MNHNY and CDR2 SVGAGI (reference sequence). CDR3 in amino acids: CASIGDTEAFF. The CDR3 DNA reads as TGTGCCAGCATCGGGGACACTGAAGCTTTCTTT.

V usage is TRBV30 and J usage is TRBJ1-1, with D possibly matching TRBD1 (6 bases). The CDR3 loop spans 13 amino acids. V gave up 8 bases and J gave up 7 bases, with 20 bases separating them. Germline assignment: CDR1 GTSNPN and CDR2 SVGIG (reference sequence). CDR3 DNA sequence: TGTGCCAGCCGTTCGAACCAGGGGATTGAAGCTTTCTTT. Its translation: CASRSNQGIEAFF. The variable domain in full, completed from reference TRBV30 and TRBJ1-1, reads SQTIHQWPATLVQPVGSPLSLECTVEGTSNPNLYWYRQAAGRGLQLLFYSVGIGQISSEVPQNLSASRPQDRQFILSSKKLLLSDSGFYLCASRSNQGIEAFFGQGTRLTVV.

The chain is built from TRBV5-6 and TRBJ1-1; no definite D call. The V and J ends lost 2 bases and 6 bases respectively, with 5 bases between them. This CDR3 has 11 amino acids. Germline V gene lookup returns CDR1 SGHDT and CDR2 YYEEEE. CDR3 DNA: TGTGCCAGCAGCTTTGGCCCTGAAGCTTTCTTT. Encoded protein: CASSFGPEAFF.

The chain employs TRBV5-1 and TRBJ2-2; D perhaps matches TRBD1 (6 bases). Deletions cut 0 bases from V and 4 bases from J, with 16 bases between. The germline gives CDR1 SGHRS, CDR2 YFSETQ. This CDR3 comprises 17 residues. As DNA, the CDR3 is TGCGCCAGCAGCTTGGCCGGGCAGGGGTCCCCCACCGGGGAGCTGTTTTTT. It codes for CASSLAGQGSPTGELFF.

DNA for the CDR3: TGTGCCAGTAGTGGGGGACAGGGAAACACTGAAGCTTTCTTT. Amino acid sequence: CASSGGQGNTEAFF. This chain links TRBV19 with TRBJ1-1; 9 bases align to TRBD1. CDR3 length: 14 residues. Germline V gene sequence: CDR1 LNHDA, CDR2 SQIVND (reference sequence). Unmatched junction bases numbered 3, after V lost 5 bases and J lost 2 bases.

The V and J genes are TRBV6-2 or TRBV6-3 and TRBJ2-7, with a possible D match to TRBD2 (7 bases). Germline V gene sequence: CDR1 MNHEY, CDR2 SVGEGT. The CDR3 contains 22 residues. V was clipped by 6 bases and J by 5 bases, with 41 bases between them. The CDR3 DNA sequence: TGTGCCAGCAGCCGACCCTTAGTTGTGGGGGAGCGGGACAACAGGGAGGGAGACGAGCAGTACGTC. Protein sequence: CASSRPLVVGERDNREGDEQYV.

The gene calls are TRBV9 and TRBJ2-4, with unresolved D. The ends were cut back, 6 bases at V and 8 bases at J, with 15 bases in the middle. CDR1 is SGDLS, CDR2 YYNGEE, per germline. This CDR3 spans 13 amino acids. The DNA of the CDR3 is TGTGCCAGCACCCCCCCGGGTTGGGACATTCAGTACTTC. Translating it yields CASTPPGWDIQYF.

The chain employs TRBV12-5 and TRBJ1-1, with a possible D match to TRBD1 (5 bases). Germline loops: CDR1 LGHNT, CDR2 FRNRAP. V gave up 5 bases and J gave up 4 bases, with 23 bases separating them. This CDR3 spans 17 amino acids. CDR3 coding DNA: TGTGCTAGTGGTACTCGAGCGTGGGGCGCGGGGGGCACTGAAGCTTTCTTT. Its protein product is CASGTRAWGAGGTEAFF.

Turning to this clone: Additional DNA sequences in this sample encode the identical CDR3. The chain is built from TRBV5-1 and TRBJ2-5; possible D gene TRBD2, 5 bases. Per the germline V gene, CDR1 is SGHRS and CDR2 is YFSETQ. The CDR3 has 14 residues. Trimming cost V 0 bases and J 4 bases, with 10 bases left between them. This CDR3 reads CASSLGGGRETQYF. The DNA of the CDR3 is TGCGCCAGCAGCTTGGGCGGAGGCCGAGAGACCCAGTACTTC.